This T cell receptor beta chain originates from a study of cytomegalovirus exposure and HLA in healthy donors. Profiling relied on immunoSEQ multiplex PCR, and the TCRdb table lists in-frame clones only, not all of them. Of more than 300,000 clones listed, more than 80% are singletons. Germline V lookup: CDR1 MDHEN, CDR2 SYDVKM. J was trimmed by 6 bases and V by 6 bases; bases with no gene match: 6. The CDR3 covers 14 residues. Sample: PBMCs. This clonotype was obtained from a woman aged 18-29 years in good health and CMV-seronegative. J is TRBJ2-1 and V is TRBV28, with 9 bases aligning to TRBD2. In DNA form, the CDR3 reads TGTGCCAGCAGCTTACTAGCGGGCATCAATGAGCAGTTCTTC. It specifies CASSLLAGINEQFF. Variable domain in full (rest from reference TRBV28 and TRBJ2-1): DVKVTQSSRYLVKRTGEKVFLECVQDMDHENMFWYRQDPGLGLRLIYFSYDVKMKEKGDIPEGYSVSREKKERFSLILESASTNQTSMYLCASSLLAGINEQFFGPGTRLTVL.